The 26 T cell receptor beta chains listed next were all sequenced from one sample in a study of STAT5B mutations in CD4+ large granular lymphocyte leukemia. TCRdb's copy holds only in-frame clones and misses some; the assay was immunoSEQ multiplex PCR. Of about 24,000 clones listed, 60% to 80% are singletons. Material: CD4+ T cells from blood buffy coats. All receptors come from a human donor in good health.

The V gene is TRBV7-2, the J gene TRBJ2-1; 14 positions agree with TRBD2. The V segment lost 0 bases and the J segment 7 bases; nucleotides outside the gene matches: 14. The CDR3 is 20 amino acids. The V gene's germline CDR1 is SGHTA and CDR2 FQGNSA. In nucleotides, the CDR3 is TGTGCCAGCAGCTTAGCGTCTCGACTAGCGGGGGGGCCAGGGGAGAATGAGCAGTTCTTC. It yields the protein CASSLASRLAGGPGENEQFF.

The rearrangement uses TRBV28 and TRBJ1-5; D is unresolved. From germline, CDR1 is MDHEN and CDR2 SYDVKM. The CDR3 runs 14 residues. V lost 7 bases and J 0 bases, leaving 10 bases between the germline ends. CDR3 protein: CASKRGGSNQPQHF. CDR3 nucleotides: TGTGCCAGCAAGCGAGGCGGTAGCAATCAGCCCCAGCATTTT.

The chain carries TRBV6-6 and TRBJ1-1, with 7 nucleotides matching TRBD1. The CDR3 runs 13 residues. J lost 3 bases, V lost 5 bases, and 3 bases had no gene match. The V gene's germline CDR1 is MNHNY and CDR2 SVGAGI (reference sequence). DNA for the CDR3: TGTGCCAGCAGTCCCGACAGGGACACTGAAGCTTTCTTT. Its translation: CASSPDRDTEAFF.

V usage is TRBV18 and J usage is TRBJ1-2; maybe TRBD1 (5 bases). This CDR3 region has 17 residues. Deletions cut 3 bases from V and 8 bases from J, with 25 bases between. In germline, CDR1 is KGHSH, CDR2 LQKENI. The CDR3 sequence is CASSPPNGVQGRDGYTF. CDR3 DNA: TGTGCCAGCTCACCGCCAAACGGTGTCCAGGGACGAGACGGCTACACCTTC.

V gene TRBV10-3 combines with J gene TRBJ2-1, with 10 bases fitting TRBD1. The CDR3 sequence is 15 residues long. Germline trimming cut 6 bases from V and 1 base from J; bases unmatched to any gene: 3. Germline V CDR1 and CDR2: ENHRY, SYGVKD. DNA for the CDR3: TGTGCCATCAGCCGGGACAGGGGTTCCTACAATGAGCAGTTCTTC. Its protein is CAISRDRGSYNEQFF.

The chain joins TRBV14 to TRBJ1-2, with D tentatively TRBD1 (6 bases). There are 14 residues in the CDR3. Germline assignment: CDR1 SGHDN and CDR2 FVKESK. V lost 6 bases and J 5 bases, leaving 16 bases between the germline ends. This chain's CDR3 is CASSLTGTSYGYTF. CDR3 nucleotides: TGTGCCAGCAGTTTAACAGGGACTTCTTATGGCTACACCTTC.

V usage is TRBV6-1 and J usage is TRBJ1-1; the D is unclear. CDR1 and CDR2 from the germline V gene are MNHNS and SASEGT. This CDR3 comprises 13 residues. The V end was cut by 4 bases, the J end by 5 bases, with 11 bases between. This chain's CDR3 is CASSALDGTEAFF. The CDR3 nucleotides are TGTGCCAGCAGTGCCCTGGACGGTACTGAAGCTTTCTTT.

In its sample, this clone is medium-sized (0.01 to 0.1%). The V and J genes are TRBV18 and TRBJ1-2; maybe TRBD1 (5 bases). The CDR3 has 14 residues. V shed 4 bases and J shed 2 bases, with 11 bases lying between them. Germline lookup yields CDR1 KGHSH and CDR2 LQKENI. In DNA, the CDR3 is TGTGCCAGCTCACATCCGACAGCAAACTATGGCTACACCTTC. Its translation is CASSHPTANYGYTF.

The CDR3 protein is CASSLLPAGQAPRVYEQYF. Written as DNA, the CDR3 is TGCGCCAGCAGCTTGTTACCGGCGGGACAGGCTCCCCGGGTCTACGAGCAGTACTTC. The chain employs TRBV5-1 and TRBJ2-7, with 8 bases that match TRBD1. V lost 1 base to trimming and J lost 3 bases; unmatched junction nucleotides: 18. Per the germline V gene, CDR1 is SGHRS and CDR2 is YFSETQ. This CDR3 is built from 19 residues.

V is TRBV10-3 and J is TRBJ2-3; TRBD2 aligns across 9 bases. The ends lost 3 bases at V and 8 bases at J; junction bases unmatched: 12. The CDR3 totals 16 residues. The germline V gene has CDR1 ENHRY and CDR2 SYGVKD. Written as DNA, the CDR3 is TGTGCCATCAGTGACGGGCTAGCGGGGTATTCGGGTACGCAGTATTTT. Its protein product is CAISDGLAGYSGTQYF.

This rearrangement joins TRBV27 to TRBJ1-2, with D perhaps matching TRBD1 (5 bases). The V gene's germline CDR1 is MNHEY and CDR2 SMNVEV (reference sequence). The CDR3 contains 14 residues. Trimming cost V 5 bases and J 6 bases, with 16 bases left between them. CDR3 in amino acids: CASSPPTGTHGYTF. The CDR3 DNA follows: TGTGCCAGCAGTCCCCCGACTGGGACCCATGGCTACACCTTC.

CDR3 protein: CASSEQFNQPQHF. The CDR3 coding sequence is TGTGCCAGCAGTGAGCAGTTTAATCAGCCCCAGCATTTT. This chain links TRBV6-1 with TRBJ1-5; no firm D call. The germline V and J ends were trimmed by 3 bases and 4 bases, with 7 bases remaining between them. The CDR3 has 13 amino acids. Germline CDR1 is MNHNS and CDR2 is SASEGT.

The chain has TRBV7-9 and TRBJ2-7; 7 nucleotides agree with TRBD1. J lost 6 bases, V lost 5 bases, and 16 bases had no gene match. Germline CDR1 reads SEHNR; CDR2 reads FQNEAQ (reference sequence). The CDR3 is 16 residues long. CDR3 sequence (DNA): TGTGCCAGCAGCCCCTCACGAGGAACAGGGGTAACCGAGCAGTACTTC. Translated: CASSPSRGTGVTEQYF. Using reference TRBV7-9 and TRBJ2-7 for the parts outside the CDR3, the full variable domain is DTGVSQNPRHKITKRGQNVTFRCDPISEHNRLYWYRQTLGQGPEFLTYFQNEAQLEKSRLLSDRFSAERPKGSFSTLEIQRTEQGDSAMYLCASSPSRGTGVTEQYFGPGTRLTVT.

The V call is TRBV7-3, the J call TRBJ2-5, with 11 nucleotides matching TRBD2. CDR1 is SGHTA and CDR2 is FQGTGA in the germline V gene. CDR3 length equals 18 residues. V lost 2 bases and J lost 1; bases outside the gene matches: 9. The CDR3 sequence is CASSLGPPTSGGQETQYF. As DNA, the CDR3 is TGTGCCAGCAGCTTAGGCCCCCCCACTAGCGGGGGCCAAGAGACCCAGTACTTC. The full variable domain, completed using reference TRBV7-3 and TRBJ2-5, is GAGVSQTPSNKVTEKGKYVELRCDPISGHTALYWYRQSLGQGPEFLIYFQGTGAADDSGLPNDRFFAVRPEGSVSTLKIQRTERGDSAVYLCASSLGPPTSGGQETQYFGPGTRLLVL.

The chain employs TRBV18 and TRBJ1-2; weak D call: TRBD1 (6 bases). The CDR3 is 15 residues long. The germline CDR1 and CDR2 sequences are KGHSH and LQKENI. Trimming cost V 1 base and J 8 bases, with 17 bases left between them. Here the CDR3 DNA reads TGTGCCAGCTCACCACTAGACAGGACCAAAGGGGGCTACACCTTC. Translating gives CASSPLDRTKGGYTF.

This clone was observed a few times. The gene calls are TRBV2 and TRBJ2-7; 8 bases are a match to TRBD2. V shed 7 bases, J shed 4 bases, and the junction held 12 bases outside the gene matches. Per the germline V gene, CDR1 is SNHLY and CDR2 is FYNNEI. This CDR3 has 15 amino acids. CDR3 in DNA: TGTGCCAGCACTGGCCTTGCGGGGGGTTTATACGAGCAGTACTTC. As protein: CASTGLAGGLYEQYF.

The rearrangement uses TRBV7-2 and TRBJ2-1; 9 bases match TRBD2. Trimming took 1 base from V and 4 from J; bases not matched to a gene: 5. The CDR3 extends over 16 amino acids. CDR1 and CDR2 from the germline V gene are SGHTA and FQGNSA. The CDR3 region has the DNA TGTGCCAGCAGCTTAGGTGGCGGGGGGGCGTACAATGAGCAGTTCTTC. Encoded protein: CASSLGGGGAYNEQFF.

The rearrangement links TRBV7-2 to TRBJ2-7; 7 bases fit TRBD1. Trimming removed 2 bases from V and 3 bases from J; junction bases left unmatched: 7. The CDR3 contains 15 residues. Germline loops: CDR1 SGHTA, CDR2 FQGNSA. The CDR3 loop is CASSLKGGPNYEQYF. In DNA form, the CDR3 reads TGTGCCAGCAGCTTAAAAGGGGGCCCCAACTACGAGCAGTACTTC.

The chain links TRBV27 to TRBJ2-1; TRBD2 aligns across 12 bases. In germline, CDR1 is MNHEY, CDR2 SMNVEV (reference sequence). CDR3 size: 17 residues. Trimming at V came to 5 bases and at J to 7 bases, leaving 12 bases not matched to a gene. CDR3 sequence (DNA): TGTGCCAGCAGTCCCCCCGGACTAGCGGGGATACGTAATGAGCAGTTCTTC. Translated, it gives CASSPPGLAGIRNEQFF.

The V call is TRBV12-5, the J call TRBJ2-3; 10 bases are a match to TRBD2. CDR1 and CDR2 (germline): LGHNT, FRNRAP. Germline trimming cut 3 bases from V and 1 base from J; bases unmatched to any gene: 4. This CDR3 contains 16 residues. CDR3 region: CASGFGLAVGTDTQYF. The CDR3 region has the DNA TGTGCTAGTGGTTTTGGACTAGCGGTTGGCACAGATACGCAGTATTTT. Full variable domain (missing parts from reference TRBV12-5 and TRBJ2-3): DARVTQTPRHKVTEMGQEVTMRCQPILGHNTVFWYRQTMMQGLELLAYFRNRAPLDDSGMPKDRFSAEMPDATLATLKIQPSEPRDSAVYFCASGFGLAVGTDTQYFGPGTRLTVL.

The gene calls are TRBV4-1 and TRBJ1-1; D not certain. Germline V gives CDR1 MGHRA, CDR2 YSYEKL. V was clipped by 1 base and J by 5 bases, with 8 bases between them. The CDR3 runs to 13 residues. CDR3 DNA sequence: TGCGCCAGCAGCCAAGTTATCACGACTGAAGCTTTCTTT. Amino acids: CASSQVITTEAFF.

The rearrangement joins TRBV6-6 to TRBJ1-2; TRBD1 aligns across 9 bases. The CDR3 covers 15 residues. The germline V gene has CDR1 MNHNY and CDR2 SVGAGI (reference sequence). Trimming removed 6 bases from V and 0 bases from J; junction bases left unmatched: 5. The CDR3 sequence is CASRGTGSSNYGYTF. The CDR3 DNA reads TGTGCCAGCAGGGGGACAGGGTCCTCTAACTATGGCTACACCTTC.

This clone was found once. V usage is TRBV19 and J usage is TRBJ1-2; TRBD1 matches at 9 bases. Germline V lookup: CDR1 LNHDA, CDR2 SQIVND (reference sequence). The CDR3 contains 15 residues. With 3 bases clipped from V and 8 bases from J, the junction kept 10 bases outside the gene matches. For the CDR3, the DNA is TGTGCCAGTAGTATCGGACAGGGGCCCTCTATGGGCTACACCTTC. Translation: CASSIGQGPSMGYTF.

The genes are TRBV28 and TRBJ1-2; D is ambiguous. Per the germline V gene, CDR1 is MDHEN and CDR2 is SYDVKM. V lost 6 bases, J lost 5 bases, and 16 bases lay in between. The CDR3 is 14 residues long. The CDR3 DNA reads TGTGCCAGCAGGGGAATGGACGCTTCTTATGGCTACACCTTC. The encoded protein is CASRGMDASYGYTF.

The genes are TRBV7-3 and TRBJ2-5; D might be TRBD1 (6 bases). Between the trimmed V and J ends, which lost 4 bases and 5 bases, there was a span of 17 bases. Per germline, CDR1 SGHTA and CDR2 FQGTGA. The CDR3 runs to 15 residues. The CDR3 loop reads CASSSGQLTLETQYF. CDR3 coding DNA: TGTGCCAGCAGCTCGGGACAACTTACTTTGGAGACCCAGTACTTC.

The genes are TRBV2 and TRBJ1-2; D is perhaps TRBD1 (6 bases). CDR1 SNHLY and CDR2 FYNNEI come from the germline V gene. The V end was cut by 5 bases, the J end by 2 bases, with 21 bases between. CDR3 size: 17 residues. DNA of the CDR3: TGTGCCAGCAGTCCCCAAACAGGCCGGACAGCCAACTATGGCTACACCTTC. This codes for CASSPQTGRTANYGYTF. Together with reference TRBV2 and TRBJ1-2, the CDR3 gives the full variable domain: EPEVTQTPSHQVTQMGQEVILRCVPISNHLYFYWYRQILGQKVEFLVSFYNNEISEKSEIFDDQFSVERPDGSNFTLKIRSTKLEDSAMYFCASSPQTGRTANYGYTFGSGTRLTVV.